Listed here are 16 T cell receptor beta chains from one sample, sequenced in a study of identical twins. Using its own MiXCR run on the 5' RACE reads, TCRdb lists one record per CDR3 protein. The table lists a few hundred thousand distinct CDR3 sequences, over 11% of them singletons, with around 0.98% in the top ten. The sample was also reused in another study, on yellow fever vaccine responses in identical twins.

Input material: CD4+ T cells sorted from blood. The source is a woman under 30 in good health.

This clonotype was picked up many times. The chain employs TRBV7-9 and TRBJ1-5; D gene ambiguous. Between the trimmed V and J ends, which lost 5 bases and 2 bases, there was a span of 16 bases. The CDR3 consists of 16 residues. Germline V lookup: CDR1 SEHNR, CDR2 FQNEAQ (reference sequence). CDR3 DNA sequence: TGTGCCAGCAGCCTACGGAGAGGGTTGGGCAATCAGCCCCAGCATTTT. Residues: CASSLRRGLGNQPQHF.

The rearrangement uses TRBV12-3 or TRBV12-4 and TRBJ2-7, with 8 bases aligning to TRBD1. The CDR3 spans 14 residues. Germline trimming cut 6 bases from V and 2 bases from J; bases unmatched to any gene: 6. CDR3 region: CASRGTGATYEQYF. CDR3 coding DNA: TGTGCCAGCAGGGGGACAGGTGCTACCTACGAGCAGTACTTC.

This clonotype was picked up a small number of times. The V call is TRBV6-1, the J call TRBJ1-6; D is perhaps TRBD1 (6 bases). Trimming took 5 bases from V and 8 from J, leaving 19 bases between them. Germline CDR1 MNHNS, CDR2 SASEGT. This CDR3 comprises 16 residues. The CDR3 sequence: CASSRSDRTDHSPLHF. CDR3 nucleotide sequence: TGTGCCAGCAGTCGCAGCGACAGGACCGATCATTCACCCCTCCACTTT.

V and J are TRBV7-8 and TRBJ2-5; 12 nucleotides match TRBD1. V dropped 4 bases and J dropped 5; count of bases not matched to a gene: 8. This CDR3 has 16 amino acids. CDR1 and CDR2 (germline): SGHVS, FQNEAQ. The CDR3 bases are TGTGCCAGCAGCTACCGGGACAGGGGGCTGAGGGAGACCCAGTACTTC. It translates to CASSYRDRGLRETQYF.

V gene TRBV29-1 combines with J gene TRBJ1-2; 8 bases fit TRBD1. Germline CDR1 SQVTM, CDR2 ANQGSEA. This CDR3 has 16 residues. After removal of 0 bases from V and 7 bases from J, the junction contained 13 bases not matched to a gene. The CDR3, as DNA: TGCAGCGTTGAAGAATCTGGTTCCAGGGGGCAGGTTGGCTACACCTTC. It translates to CSVEESGSRGQVGYTF.

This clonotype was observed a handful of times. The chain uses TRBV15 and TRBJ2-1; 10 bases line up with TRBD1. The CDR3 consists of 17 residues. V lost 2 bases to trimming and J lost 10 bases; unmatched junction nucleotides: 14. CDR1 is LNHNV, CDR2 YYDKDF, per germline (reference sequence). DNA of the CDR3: TGTGCCACCAGCAGATTACCCTCGGGACAGGGGTTTTCGGAGCAGTTCTTC. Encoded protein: CATSRLPSGQGFSEQFF. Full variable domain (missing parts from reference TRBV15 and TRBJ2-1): DAMVIQNPRYQVTQFGKPVTLSCSQTLNHNVMYWYQQKSSQAPKLLFHYYDKDFNNEADTPDNFQSRRPNTSFCFLDIRSPGLGDTAMYLCATSRLPSGQGFSEQFFGPGTRLTVL.

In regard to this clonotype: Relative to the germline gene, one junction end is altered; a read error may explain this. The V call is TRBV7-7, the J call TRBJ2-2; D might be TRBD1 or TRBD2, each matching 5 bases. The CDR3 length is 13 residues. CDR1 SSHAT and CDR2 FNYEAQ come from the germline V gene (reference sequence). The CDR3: CASIRDNTGELFF. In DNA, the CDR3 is TGTGCTAGCATCCGGGACAACACCGGGGAGCTGTTTTTT.

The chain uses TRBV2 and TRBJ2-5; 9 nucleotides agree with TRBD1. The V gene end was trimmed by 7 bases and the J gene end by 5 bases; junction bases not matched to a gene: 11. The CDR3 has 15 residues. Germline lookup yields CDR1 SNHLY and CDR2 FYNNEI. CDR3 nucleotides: TGTGCCAGCAAACGCGGGACAGGGATAACGGAGACCCAGTACTTC. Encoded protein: CASKRGTGITETQYF.

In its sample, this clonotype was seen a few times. The CDR3 is CASSLWGSTGEQYF. DNA for the CDR3: TGTGCCAGCAGTTTATGGGGGTCTACTGGGGAGCAGTACTTC. V and J are TRBV27 and TRBJ2-7; D may be TRBD1 or TRBD2 (5 bases each). Germline V gene data show CDR1 as MNHEY and CDR2 as SMNVEV (reference sequence). V lost 1 base, J lost 7 bases, and 14 bases lay in between. The CDR3 consists of 14 residues.

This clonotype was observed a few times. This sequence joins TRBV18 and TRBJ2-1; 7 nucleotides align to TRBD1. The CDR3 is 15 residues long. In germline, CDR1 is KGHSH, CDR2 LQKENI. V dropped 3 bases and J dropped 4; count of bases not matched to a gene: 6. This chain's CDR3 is CASSPRDSSYNEQFF. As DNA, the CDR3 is TGTGCCAGCTCACCCCGGGACAGTTCATACAATGAGCAGTTCTTC.

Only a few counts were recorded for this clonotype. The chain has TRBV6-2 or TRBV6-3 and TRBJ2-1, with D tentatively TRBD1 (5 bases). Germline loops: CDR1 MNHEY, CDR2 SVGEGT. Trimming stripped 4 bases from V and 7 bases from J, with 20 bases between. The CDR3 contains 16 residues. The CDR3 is CASSLRTPSIRNEQFF. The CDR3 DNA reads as TGTGCCAGCAGTTTAAGGACACCCTCAATTAGAAATGAGCAGTTCTTC.

The CDR3 coding sequence is TGCAGTGCTAGGACAGGGGGCGTGTGGCCCCAGCATTTT. This sequence encodes CSARTGGVWPQHF. This rearrangement joins TRBV20-1 to TRBJ1-5; 10 positions agree with TRBD1. CDR3 length equals 13 residues. V was clipped by 3 bases and J by 9 bases; unmatched bases: 5. The V gene's germline CDR1 is DFQATT and CDR2 SNEGSKA (reference sequence).

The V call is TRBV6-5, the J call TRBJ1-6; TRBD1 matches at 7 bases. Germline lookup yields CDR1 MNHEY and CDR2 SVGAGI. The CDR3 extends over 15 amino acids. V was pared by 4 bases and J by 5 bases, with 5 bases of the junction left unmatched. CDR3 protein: CASSFRGSNNSPLHF. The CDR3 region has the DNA TGTGCCAGCAGTTTCAGGGGGTCGAATAATTCACCCCTCCACTTT.

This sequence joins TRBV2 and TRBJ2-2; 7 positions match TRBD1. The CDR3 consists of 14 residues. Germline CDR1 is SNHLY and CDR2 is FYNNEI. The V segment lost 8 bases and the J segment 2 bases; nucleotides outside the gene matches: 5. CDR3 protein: CASLRQGNTGELFF. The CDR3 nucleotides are TGTGCCAGCCTTAGACAGGGAAACACCGGGGAGCTGTTTTTT. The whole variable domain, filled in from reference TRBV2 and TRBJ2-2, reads EPEVTQTPSHQVTQMGQEVILRCVPISNHLYFYWYRQILGQKVEFLVSFYNNEISEKSEIFDDQFSVERPDGSNFTLKIRSTKLEDSAMYFCASLRQGNTGELFFGEGSRLTVL.

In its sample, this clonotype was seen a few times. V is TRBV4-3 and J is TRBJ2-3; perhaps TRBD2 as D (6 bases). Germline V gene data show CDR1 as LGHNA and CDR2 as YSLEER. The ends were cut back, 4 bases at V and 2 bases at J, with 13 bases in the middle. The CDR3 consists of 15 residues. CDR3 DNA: TGCGCCAGCAGCCCCTGGGCTAGCGACACAGATACGCAGTATTTT. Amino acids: CASSPWASDTDTQYF.

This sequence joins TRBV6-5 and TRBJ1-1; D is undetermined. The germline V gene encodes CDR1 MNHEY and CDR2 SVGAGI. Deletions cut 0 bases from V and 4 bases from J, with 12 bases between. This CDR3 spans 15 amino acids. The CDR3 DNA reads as TGTGCCAGCAGTTACTCTTACCCGCCGACCACTGAAGCTTTCTTT. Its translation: CASSYSYPPTTEAFF.